Below, 14 T cell receptor beta chains from the same sample are listed, as sequenced in a study of cytomegalovirus exposure and HLA in healthy donors. PCR amplification relied on 60 Vbeta primers (plus 13 Jbeta primers). The table came from immunoSEQ multiplex PCR; TCRdb's copy has only in-frame clones and leaves some out. Among approximately 150,000 clones listed, 68% were seen once. The material sequenced was PBMCs. The origin of the receptors is a man aged 45-60 years in good health and CMV-seronegative.

This chain links TRBV28 with TRBJ2-7; 7 nucleotides line up with TRBD1. From germline, CDR1 is MDHEN and CDR2 SYDVKM. Germline trimming cut 5 bases from V and 4 bases from J; bases unmatched to any gene: 8. The length of the CDR3 is 14 residues. DNA of the CDR3: TGTGCCAGCAGTCCCGTAGACAGGGAGTACGAGCAGTACTTC. Its protein is CASSPVDREYEQYF.

The rearrangement joins TRBV5-1 to TRBJ2-2; 11 bases map to TRBD2. The germline V gene has CDR1 SGHRS and CDR2 YFSETQ. The CDR3 runs 14 residues. With V trimmed by 5 bases and J by 7 bases, 4 bases remained unmatched. The CDR3 loop is CASRLAGVGGELFF. The DNA for the CDR3 is TGCGCCAGCAGACTAGCGGGGGTTGGCGGGGAGCTGTTTTTT.

This chain links TRBV5-1 with TRBJ1-1; 8 bases match TRBD1. Germline V lookup: CDR1 SGHRS, CDR2 YFSETQ. The J segment lost 2 bases and the V segment lost 2 bases, leaving 5 bases of the junction unmatched. CDR3 length: 15 amino acids. CDR3 coding DNA: TGCGCCAGCAGCTTACCCAGGGGGCTCAACACTGAAGCTTTCTTT. Its translation is CASSLPRGLNTEAFF.

The gene calls are TRBV5-1 and TRBJ1-1; D is unclear. CDR1 is SGHRS and CDR2 is YFSETQ in the germline V gene. V was trimmed by 1 base and J by 5 bases, leaving 9 bases between them. CDR3 length equals 13 residues. CDR3 coding DNA: TGCGCCAGCAGCTTGCAGGATGGGACTGAAGCTTTCTTT. Encoded protein: CASSLQDGTEAFF.

This clone was counted a few times. The CDR3 DNA sequence: TGTGCCAGCAGCCAAGATCCAGGCAGGAAGAACACTGAAGCTTTCTTT. Its protein is CASSQDPGRKNTEAFF. The chain employs TRBV14 and TRBJ1-1; D call uncertain. V gave up 0 bases and J gave up 1 base, with 12 bases separating them. Germline V gene lookup returns CDR1 SGHDN and CDR2 FVKESK. The CDR3 is 16 residues long. The variable domain in full, with the rest retrieved from reference TRBV14 and TRBJ1-1, is EAGVTQFPSHSVIEKGQTVTLRCDPISGHDNLYWYRRVMGKEIKFLLHFVKESKQDESGMPNNRFLAERTGGTYSTLKVQPAELEDSGVYFCASSQDPGRKNTEAFFGQGTRLTVV.

The V gene is TRBV6-5, the J gene TRBJ2-3; 11 bases align to TRBD2. The germline V gene has CDR1 MNHEY and CDR2 SVGAGI. Germline trimming cut 5 bases from V and 14 bases from J; bases unmatched to any gene: 9. The CDR3 loop spans 13 amino acids. CDR3 sequence (DNA): TGTGCCAGCAGTCGTATAGCGGGGGGGGAGTGGTATTTT. Encoded protein: CASSRIAGGEWYF.

This clone was recorded a few times. The genes are TRBV7-9 and TRBJ1-2; TRBD1 matches 8 bases. The V and J ends lost 4 bases and 5 bases, in that order; junction bases with no gene match: 15. The length of the CDR3 is 17 residues. Germline assignment: CDR1 SEHNR and CDR2 FQNEAQ (reference sequence). DNA of the CDR3: TGTGCCAGCAGCTCTACTATAGAAAGGACAGGGTTATATGGCTACACCTTC. Protein product: CASSSTIERTGLYGYTF.

This CDR3 reads CASSLEGGEPYNEQFF. The CDR3 region has the DNA TGTGCCAGCAGCTTAGAAGGCGGGGAACCCTACAATGAGCAGTTCTTC. This rearrangement joins TRBV13 to TRBJ2-1, with D possibly matching TRBD2 (6 bases). This CDR3 has 16 amino acids. Germline loops: CDR1 PRHDT, CDR2 FYEKMQ (reference sequence). Trimming took 1 base from V and 2 from J, leaving 12 bases between them.

This clone occurred a few times. The genes are TRBV10-1 and TRBJ2-1; 8 bases line up with TRBD1. This CDR3 is 16 amino acids long. V dropped 6 bases and J dropped 7; count of bases not matched to a gene: 14. Looked up from germline, CDR1 is WNHNN and CDR2 is SYGVQD (reference sequence). The CDR3 loop is CASRVIPLTGANEQFF. The CDR3 DNA follows: TGCGCCAGCAGAGTTATCCCCTTGACAGGGGCGAATGAGCAGTTCTTC.

The V call is TRBV19, the J call TRBJ1-2; D may be TRBD1 (6 bases). V lost 8 bases and J 3 bases, leaving 19 bases between the germline ends. CDR1 is LNHDA, CDR2 SQIVND, per germline (reference sequence). CDR3 length: 15 amino acids. The CDR3 sequence: CASSLDSRPYYGYTF. The CDR3 DNA sequence: TGTGCCAGTTCCTTGGACAGCCGCCCGTACTATGGCTACACCTTC.

The rearrangement uses TRBV14 and TRBJ1-2, with 8 nucleotides matching TRBD1. Germline V gene sequence: CDR1 SGHDN, CDR2 FVKESK. The CDR3 has 13 amino acids. V lost 4 bases and J lost 4; bases outside the gene matches: 2. The DNA for the CDR3 is TGTGCCAGCAGCCTCGGGACAGGCTATGGCTACACCTTC. It encodes CASSLGTGYGYTF.

This sequence joins TRBV28 and TRBJ2-2, with a tentative D call TRBD1 (6 bases). Trimming took 5 bases from V and 5 from J, leaving 21 bases between them. This CDR3 is 17 amino acids long. Germline V gene sequence: CDR1 MDHEN, CDR2 SYDVKM. CDR3 residues: CASSPLGRGERTGELFF. The CDR3 DNA reads TGTGCCAGCAGTCCCCTTGGCAGGGGAGAACGAACCGGGGAGCTGTTTTTT.

This chain connects TRBV6-5 to TRBJ1-3, with TRBD1 matching 9 bases. CDR3 length equals 15 residues. Germline V gene data show CDR1 as MNHEY and CDR2 as SVGAGI. The ends lost 3 bases at V and 3 bases at J; junction bases unmatched: 3. The CDR3 reads CASSYATGGGNTIYF. The DNA of the CDR3 is TGTGCCAGCAGTTATGCGACAGGGGGTGGAAACACCATATATTTT.

V is TRBV19 and J is TRBJ2-2; 10 bases match TRBD1. J gave up 6 bases and V 3 bases, and 7 bases lay outside the gene matches. CDR1 LNHDA and CDR2 SQIVND come from the germline V gene (reference sequence). The CDR3 has 16 amino acids. CDR3 sequence: CASSIPGGTGAGELFF. The CDR3 coding sequence is TGTGCCAGTAGTATCCCGGGGGGGACAGGGGCCGGGGAGCTGTTTTTT.